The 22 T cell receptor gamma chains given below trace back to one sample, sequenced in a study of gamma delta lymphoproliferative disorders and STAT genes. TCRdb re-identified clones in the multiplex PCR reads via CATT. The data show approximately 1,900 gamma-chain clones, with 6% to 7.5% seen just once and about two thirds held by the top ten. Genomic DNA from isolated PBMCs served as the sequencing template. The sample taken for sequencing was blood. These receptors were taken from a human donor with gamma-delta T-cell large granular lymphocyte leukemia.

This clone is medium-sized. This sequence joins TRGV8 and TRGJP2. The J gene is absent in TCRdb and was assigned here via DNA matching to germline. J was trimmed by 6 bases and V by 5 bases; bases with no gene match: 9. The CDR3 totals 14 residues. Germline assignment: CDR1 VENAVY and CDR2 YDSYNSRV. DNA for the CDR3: TGTGCCACCTGGGGCCACTTTTGTGATTGGATCAAGACGTTT. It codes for CATWGHFCDWIKTF.

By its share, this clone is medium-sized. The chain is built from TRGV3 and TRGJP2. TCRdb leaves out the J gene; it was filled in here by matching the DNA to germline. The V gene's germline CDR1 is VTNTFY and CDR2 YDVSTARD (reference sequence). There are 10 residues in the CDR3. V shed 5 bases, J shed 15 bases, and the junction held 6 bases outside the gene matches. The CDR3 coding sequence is TGTGCCACCTGGGGGGGTTTCAAGACGTTT. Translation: CATWGGFKTF.

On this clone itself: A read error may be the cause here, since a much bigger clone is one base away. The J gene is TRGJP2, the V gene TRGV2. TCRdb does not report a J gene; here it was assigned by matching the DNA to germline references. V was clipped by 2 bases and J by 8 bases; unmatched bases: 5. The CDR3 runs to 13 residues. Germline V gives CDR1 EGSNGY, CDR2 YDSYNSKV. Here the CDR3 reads CATWDVDDWIKTF. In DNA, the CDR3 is TGTGCCACCTGGGACGTGGACGATTGGATCAAGACGTTT.

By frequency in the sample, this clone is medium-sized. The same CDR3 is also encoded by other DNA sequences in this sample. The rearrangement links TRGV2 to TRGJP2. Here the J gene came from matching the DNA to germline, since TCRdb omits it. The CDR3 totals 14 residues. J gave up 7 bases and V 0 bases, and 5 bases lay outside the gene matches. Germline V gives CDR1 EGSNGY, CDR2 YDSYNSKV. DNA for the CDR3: TGTGCCACCTGGGACGGGCAGAATGATTGGATCAAGACGTTT. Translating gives CATWDGQNDWIKTF.

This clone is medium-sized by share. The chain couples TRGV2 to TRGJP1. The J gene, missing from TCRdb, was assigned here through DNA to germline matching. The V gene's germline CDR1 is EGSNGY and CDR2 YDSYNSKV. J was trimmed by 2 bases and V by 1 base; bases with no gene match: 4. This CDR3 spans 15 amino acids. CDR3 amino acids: CATWDGQTTGWFKIF. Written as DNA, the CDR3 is TGTGCCACCTGGGACGGCCAGACCACTGGTTGGTTCAAGATATTT.

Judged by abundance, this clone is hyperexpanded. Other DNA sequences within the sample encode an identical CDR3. CDR3: CALWEVHELGKKIKVF. Written as DNA, the CDR3 is TGTGCCTTGTGGGAGGTGCATGAGTTGGGCAAAAAAATCAAGGTATTT. The chain combines TRGV9 with TRGJP. TCRdb is silent on the J gene; assignment here came from matching the DNA to germline. V gave up 0 bases and J gave up 7 bases; unmatched junction bases: 3. The length of the CDR3 is 16 residues. Per germline, CDR1 GITISATS and CDR2 ISYDGTV (reference sequence).

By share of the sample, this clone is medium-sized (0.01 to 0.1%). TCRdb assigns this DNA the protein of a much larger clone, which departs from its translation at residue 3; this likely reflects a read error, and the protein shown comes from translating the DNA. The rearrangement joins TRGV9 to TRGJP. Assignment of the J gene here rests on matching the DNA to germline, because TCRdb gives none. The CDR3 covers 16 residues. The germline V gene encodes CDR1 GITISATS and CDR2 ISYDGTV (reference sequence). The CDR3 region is CASWEDRELGKKIKVF. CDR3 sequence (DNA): TGTGCCTCGTGGGAGGATCGAGAGTTGGGCAAAAAAATCAAGGTATTT.

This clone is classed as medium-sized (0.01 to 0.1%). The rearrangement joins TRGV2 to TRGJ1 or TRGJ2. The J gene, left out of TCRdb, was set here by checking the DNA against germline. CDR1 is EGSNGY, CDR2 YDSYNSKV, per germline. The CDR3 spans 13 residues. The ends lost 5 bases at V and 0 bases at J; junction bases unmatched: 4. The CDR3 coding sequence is TGTGCCACCTGGGCGGCGAATTATTATAAGAAACTCTTT. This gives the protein CATWAANYYKKLF.

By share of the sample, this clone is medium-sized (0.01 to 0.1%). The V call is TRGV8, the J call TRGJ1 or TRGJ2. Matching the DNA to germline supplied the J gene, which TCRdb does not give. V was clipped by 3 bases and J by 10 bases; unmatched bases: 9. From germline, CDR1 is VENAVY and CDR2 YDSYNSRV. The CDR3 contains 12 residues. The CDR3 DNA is TGTGCCACCTGGGATCCCGGGAGGAAGAAACTCTTT. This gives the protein CATWDPGRKKLF.

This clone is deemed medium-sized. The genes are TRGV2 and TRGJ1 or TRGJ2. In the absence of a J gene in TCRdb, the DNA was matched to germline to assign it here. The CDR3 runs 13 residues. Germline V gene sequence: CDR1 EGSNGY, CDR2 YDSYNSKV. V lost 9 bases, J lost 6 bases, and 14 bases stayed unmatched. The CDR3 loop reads CATRQRGGYKKLF. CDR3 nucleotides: TGTGCCACCAGACAAAGAGGGGGTTATAAGAAACTCTTT.

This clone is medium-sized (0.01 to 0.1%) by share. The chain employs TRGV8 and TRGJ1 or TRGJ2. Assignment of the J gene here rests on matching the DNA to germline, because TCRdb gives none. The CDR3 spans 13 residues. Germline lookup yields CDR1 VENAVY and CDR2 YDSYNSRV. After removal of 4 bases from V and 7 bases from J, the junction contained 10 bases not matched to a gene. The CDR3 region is CATWDLLGYKKLF. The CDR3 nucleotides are TGTGCCACCTGGGACCTTTTGGGCTATAAGAAACTCTTT.

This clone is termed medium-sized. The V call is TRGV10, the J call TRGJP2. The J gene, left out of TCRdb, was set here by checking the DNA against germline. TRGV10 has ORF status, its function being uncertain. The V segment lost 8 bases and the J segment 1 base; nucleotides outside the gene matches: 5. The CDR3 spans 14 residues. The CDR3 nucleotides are TGTGCTGCGTGGGGTACTAGTAGTGATTGGATCAAGACGTTT. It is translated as CAAWGTSSDWIKTF.

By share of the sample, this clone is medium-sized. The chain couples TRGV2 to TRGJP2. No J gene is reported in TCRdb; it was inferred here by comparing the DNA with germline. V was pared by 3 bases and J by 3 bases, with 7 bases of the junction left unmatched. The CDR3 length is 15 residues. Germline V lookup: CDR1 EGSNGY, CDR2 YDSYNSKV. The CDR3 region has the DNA TGTGCCACCTGGGACCCTCCTCGTAGTGATTGGATCAAGACGTTT. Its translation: CATWDPPRSDWIKTF.

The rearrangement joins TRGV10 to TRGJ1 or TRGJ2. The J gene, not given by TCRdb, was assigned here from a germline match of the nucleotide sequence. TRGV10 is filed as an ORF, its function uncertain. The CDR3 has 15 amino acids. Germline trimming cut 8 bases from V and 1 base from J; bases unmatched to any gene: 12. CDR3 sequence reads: CAAWDLFPNYYKKLF. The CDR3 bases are TGTGCTGCGTGGGATTTATTCCCCAATTATTATAAGAAACTCTTT.

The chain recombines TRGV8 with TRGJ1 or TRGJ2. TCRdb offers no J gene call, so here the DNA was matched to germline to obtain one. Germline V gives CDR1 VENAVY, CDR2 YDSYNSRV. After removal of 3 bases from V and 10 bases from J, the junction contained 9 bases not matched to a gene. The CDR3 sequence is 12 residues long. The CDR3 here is CATWDSEGKKLF. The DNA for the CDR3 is TGTGCCACCTGGGATTCGGAGGGGAAGAAACTCTTT.

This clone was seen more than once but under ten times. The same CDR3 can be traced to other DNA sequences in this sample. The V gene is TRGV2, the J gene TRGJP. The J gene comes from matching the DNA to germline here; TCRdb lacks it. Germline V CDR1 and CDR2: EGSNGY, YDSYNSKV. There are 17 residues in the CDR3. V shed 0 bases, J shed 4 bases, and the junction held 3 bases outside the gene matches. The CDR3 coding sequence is TGTGCCACCTGGGACGGGCCACAAGAGTTGGGCAAAAAAATCAAGGTATTT. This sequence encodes CATWDGPQELGKKIKVF.

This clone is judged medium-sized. The CDR3 is CATWDRGSDWIKTF. The CDR3 DNA is TGTGCCACCTGGGATAGGGGTAGTGATTGGATCAAGACGTTT. The rearrangement joins TRGV8 to TRGJP2. Here the J gene was assigned by germline matching of the DNA, as TCRdb has none. Looked up from germline, CDR1 is VENAVY and CDR2 is YDSYNSRV. Losses at the gene ends were 0 bases for V and 3 bases for J; bases not matched to a gene: 1. This CDR3 spans 14 amino acids.

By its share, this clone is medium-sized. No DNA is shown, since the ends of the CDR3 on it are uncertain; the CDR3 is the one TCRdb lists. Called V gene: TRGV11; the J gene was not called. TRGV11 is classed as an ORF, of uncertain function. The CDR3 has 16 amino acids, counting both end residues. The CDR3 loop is CTTVPAGLGIFYKKLF.

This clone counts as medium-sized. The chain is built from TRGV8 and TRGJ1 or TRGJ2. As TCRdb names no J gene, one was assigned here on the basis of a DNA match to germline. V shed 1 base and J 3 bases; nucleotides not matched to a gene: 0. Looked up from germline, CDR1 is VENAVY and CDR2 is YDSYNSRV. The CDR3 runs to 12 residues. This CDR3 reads CATWDSYYKKLF. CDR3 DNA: TGTGCCACCTGGGATAGTTATTATAAGAAACTCTTT.

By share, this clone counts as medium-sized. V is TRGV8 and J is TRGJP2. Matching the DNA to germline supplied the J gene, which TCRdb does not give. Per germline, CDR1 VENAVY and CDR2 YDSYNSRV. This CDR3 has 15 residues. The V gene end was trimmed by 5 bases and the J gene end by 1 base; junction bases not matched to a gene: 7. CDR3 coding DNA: TGTGCCACCTGGGCCCCTAGTAGTAGTGATTGGATCAAGACGTTT. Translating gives CATWAPSSSDWIKTF.

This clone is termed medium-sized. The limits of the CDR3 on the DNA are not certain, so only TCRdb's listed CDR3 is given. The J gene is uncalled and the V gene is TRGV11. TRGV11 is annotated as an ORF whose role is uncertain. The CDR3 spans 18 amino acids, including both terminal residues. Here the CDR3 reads CTTVPAGLGTSKNYKKLF.

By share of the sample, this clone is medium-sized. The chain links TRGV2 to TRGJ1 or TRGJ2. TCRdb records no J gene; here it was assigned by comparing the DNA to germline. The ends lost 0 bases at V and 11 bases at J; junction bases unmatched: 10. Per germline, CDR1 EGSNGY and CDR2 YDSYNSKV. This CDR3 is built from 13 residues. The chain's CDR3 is CATWDGPSPEKLF. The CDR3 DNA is TGTGCCACCTGGGACGGGCCTTCTCCCGAGAAACTCTTT.